The sequence of this T cell receptor beta chain was determined in a study of T cell responses to AZD1222 COVID-19 vaccine. Study findings and constraints: Two AZD1222 doses significantly raised spike-specific TCR breadth and depth over controls. A mostly white British donor set with more females was recruited, and clonal diversity was possibly underestimated. Seropositive status at baseline applied to only a handful of AZD1222 recipients.

As regards this clone: Antigen unknown.

Method: immunoSEQ multiplex PCR; TCRdb's copy keeps in-frame clones and lacks some. There are some 130,000 clones in the sample; under 95% occur only once, and approximately 2.8% lies in the top ten. The CDR3 length is 15 residues. V dropped 4 bases and J dropped 2 bases, with 15 bases sitting between them. Germline V gene sequence: CDR1 SGHDT, CDR2 YYEEEE. This material consisted of peripheral blood, taken on day 0 of AZD1222 vaccination. This TCR derives from an adult in good health. The V and J genes are TRBV5-6 and TRBJ2-5, with D possibly being TRBD1 or TRBD2 (5 bases each). The CDR3 reads CASSPKWDRQETQYF. CDR3 in DNA: TGTGCCAGCAGCCCTAAGTGGGACCGTCAAGAGACCCAGTACTTC.